This TCR beta chain comes out of a study of blood T cells in healthy people across ages. The second PCR ran roughly 7 to 12 cycles with a sample-barcoded 5' primer and J-beta primers. Each CDR3 protein gets one entry after TCRdb re-called the 5' RACE reads with MiXCR. The table records under 1 million distinct CDR3 sequences, 40% to 50% of them present only once. Isolation per sample recovered at least 7 million PBMCs. Losses at the gene ends were 0 bases for V and 2 bases for J; bases not matched to a gene: 5. There are 16 residues in the CDR3. CDR1 SGHVS and CDR2 FNYEAQ come from the germline V gene.

This chain links TRBV7-6 with TRBJ2-3, with 7 bases fitting TRBD2. This TCR was recovered from a man in his sixties in good health. What was sequenced was blood. The CDR3 here is CASSLARGSLTDTQYF. CDR3 sequence (DNA): TGTGCCAGCAGCTTAGCGCGGGGGTCCCTCACAGATACGCAGTATTTT.